What follows is one T cell receptor (beta chain) and its context. This sample stems from a study of blood T cell repertoires in COVID-19. The V and J ends lost 0 bases and 5 bases, in that order; junction bases with no gene match: 5. The germline CDR1 and CDR2 sequences are ENHRY and SYGVKD. CDR3 size: 16 residues. As originally analysed: Estimation of nucleated cell counts relied on the amplification of reference gene primers. Profiling relied on immunoSEQ multiplex PCR, and the TCRdb table lists in-frame clones only, not all of them. V and J calls and clone size are those listed in that table; D and trimming were worked out from the DNA. Altogether roughly 43,000 clones are present, roughly four fifths being singletons, with the ten largest covering approximately 40%.

The TCR sequence derives from a woman older than 75 with acute or convalescent COVID-19. What was sequenced was peripheral blood. J is TRBJ2-3 and V is TRBV10-3; TRBD2 aligns across 10 bases. CDR3 coding DNA: TGTGCCATCAGTGAGTCCAGCGGGGGGGTAATAGATACGCAGTATTTT. Translated, it gives CAISESSGGVIDTQYF.